This T cell receptor (beta chain) was captured by sequencing in a study of blood T cell repertoires in COVID-19. Germline V lookup: CDR1 SGHVS, CDR2 FNYEAQ. The CDR3 has 14 residues. V gave up 5 bases and J gave up 6 bases, with 11 bases separating them. Profiling relied on immunoSEQ multiplex PCR, and the TCRdb table lists in-frame clones only, not all of them. The table includes around 140,000 clones, around 90% detected once. This rearrangement joins TRBV7-6 to TRBJ1-6; maybe TRBD1 (5 bases). The receptor's source is a woman aged 40 to 50 who had been exposed to COVID-19. Sequenced material: PBMCs or T cells enriched from blood (not recorded which). CDR3 bases: TGTGCCAGCAGCGAAACAGGCAGTAATTCACCCCTCCACTTT. It encodes CASSETGSNSPLHF.